This TCR beta chain was sequenced during a study of T cell responses to AZD1222 COVID-19 vaccine. Study results and caveats: Donors were mostly white British, more females; clonal diversity possibly underestimated. Of the AZD1222 recipients, only 5 or 6 were seropositive at baseline. Repertoire sampling happened only post peak T cell response.

The protocol was immunoSEQ multiplex PCR, while the TCRdb copy is restricted to in-frame clones and leaves out a portion. The sample consists of around 150,000 clones, approximately 92% of them appearing once. This clone was recorded only once. The antigen remains undetermined. The sequenced sample was peripheral blood, obtained on day 0 of AZD1222 vaccination. The TCR comes from an adult in good health.

The DNA of the CDR3 is TGTGCCAGCAGTTCCCCCCCGGCCCTAGCCAAAAACATTCAGTACTTC. Residues: CASSSPPALAKNIQYF. The V and J genes are TRBV28 and TRBJ2-4; D unresolved. Between the trimmed V and J ends, which lost 4 bases and 0 bases, there was a span of 13 bases. The CDR3 is 16 amino acids. Germline V lookup: CDR1 MDHEN, CDR2 SYDVKM.